This T cell receptor beta chain was found in a study of blood T cell repertoires in COVID-19. The V end lost 4 bases, the J end lost 9 bases, and 12 bases lay between the germline ends. This CDR3 region has 12 residues. Germline V gene sequence: CDR1 SNHLY, CDR2 FYNNEI. Measured with immunoSEQ multiplex PCR; TCRdb has only the in-frame clones, and not every one. The sample contains roughly 320,000 clones, approximately 91% of which appear only once. This sequence joins TRBV2 and TRBJ1-2; TRBD1 is a possible D gene (5 bases). This TCR was recovered from a woman in her 30s who had been exposed to COVID-19. The specimen was PBMCs or T cells enriched from blood (not recorded which). CDR3 coding DNA: TGTGCCAGCAGTGCAAGTCAGGGTAGCTACACCTTC. Residues: CASSASQGSYTF.